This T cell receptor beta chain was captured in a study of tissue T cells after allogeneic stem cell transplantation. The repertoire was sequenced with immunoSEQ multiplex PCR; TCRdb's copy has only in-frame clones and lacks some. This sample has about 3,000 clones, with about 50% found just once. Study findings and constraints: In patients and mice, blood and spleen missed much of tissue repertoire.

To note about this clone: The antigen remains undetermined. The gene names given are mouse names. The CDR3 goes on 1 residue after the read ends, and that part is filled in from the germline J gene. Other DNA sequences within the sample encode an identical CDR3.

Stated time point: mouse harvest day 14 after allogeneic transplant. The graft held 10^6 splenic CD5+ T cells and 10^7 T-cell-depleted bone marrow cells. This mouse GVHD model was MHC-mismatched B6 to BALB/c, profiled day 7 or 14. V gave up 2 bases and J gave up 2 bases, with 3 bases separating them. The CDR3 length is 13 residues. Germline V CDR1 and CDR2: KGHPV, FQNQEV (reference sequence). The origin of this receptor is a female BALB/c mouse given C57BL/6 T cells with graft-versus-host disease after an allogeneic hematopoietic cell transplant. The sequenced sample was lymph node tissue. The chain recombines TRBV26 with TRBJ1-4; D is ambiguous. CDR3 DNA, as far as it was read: TGTGCCAGCAGTCTGGGGTCCAACGAAAGATTATTT. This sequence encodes CASSLGSNERLF. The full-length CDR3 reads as CASSLGSNERLFF.